This T cell receptor beta chain was recorded in a study of blood T cell repertoires in COVID-19. The V and J ends lost 4 bases and 7 bases respectively, with 19 bases between them. CDR3 length equals 14 residues. Germline V gives CDR1 GTSNPN, CDR2 SVGIG (reference sequence). Only in-frame clones appear in the TCRdb table, and some are missing; sequencing was by immunoSEQ multiplex PCR. Counted here are 200,000 or so clones, about four fifths occurring once; the ten biggest clones make up roughly 3%. The V call is TRBV30, the J call TRBJ1-2, with D possibly being TRBD1 (5 bases). The sample consisted of peripheral blood. The TCR originated in a woman aged 30 to 39 who had recovered from COVID-19. CDR3 residues: CAWNDAFQGSGYTF. The CDR3 coding sequence is TGTGCCTGGAACGACGCCTTCCAGGGAAGTGGCTACACCTTC.